These 32 T cell receptor beta chains were all obtained from the same sample, sequenced in a study of radiotherapy plus CTLA-4 blockade in lung cancer. Generated by immunoSEQ multiplex PCR, the TCRdb table keeps only in-frame clones and is missing some. The sample includes 35,000 or so clones, more than 80% of them seen just once. Source: peripheral blood, taken from a patient treated with radiotherapy plus ipilimumab. The receptors shown here come from a human donor with non-small cell lung cancer who had stable disease on radiotherapy plus ipilimumab.

V gene TRBV5-1 combines with J gene TRBJ2-7, with D perhaps matching TRBD2 (5 bases). Germline lookup yields CDR1 SGHRS and CDR2 YFSETQ. This CDR3 spans 16 amino acids. Trimming took off 1 base at V and 0 bases at J, with 14 bases between the two ends. DNA for the CDR3: TGCGCCAGCAGCTTGATGGTTCTTGGGAGCTCCTACGAGCAGTACTTC. This translates into CASSLMVLGSSYEQYF.

This rearrangement joins TRBV6-1 to TRBJ1-2; TRBD1 matches at 7 bases. The germline V gene encodes CDR1 MNHNS and CDR2 SASEGT. This CDR3 comprises 14 residues. The ends lost 8 bases at V and 4 bases at J; junction bases unmatched: 10. CDR3: CASGQTGATYGYTF. The CDR3 coding sequence is TGTGCCAGCGGTCAAACAGGGGCCACCTATGGCTACACCTTC.

The V and J genes are TRBV9 and TRBJ2-1, with 7 positions matching TRBD2. Germline lookup yields CDR1 SGDLS and CDR2 YYNGEE. The CDR3 loop spans 16 amino acids. Trimming took 3 bases from V and 3 from J; bases not matched to a gene: 9. The CDR3 nucleotides are TGTGCCAGCAGCGAGGGCGGGAGTCCAATCTACAATGAGCAGTTCTTC. It specifies CASSEGGSPIYNEQFF.

As regards this clone: The junction departs from the called germline gene at one end, perhaps through a read error. The chain is built from TRBV7-9 and TRBJ2-7, with 10 bases lining up with TRBD2. Germline CDR1 SEHNR, CDR2 FQNEAQ (reference sequence). This CDR3 has 14 residues. The CDR3 sequence is CASTTGLAVSEHYF. CDR3 sequence (DNA): TGTGCCAGCACCACTGGACTAGCGGTTTCCGAGCATTACTTC.

The gene calls are TRBV6-1 and TRBJ1-1, with D hard to call. The CDR3 totals 15 residues. The V gene's germline CDR1 is MNHNS and CDR2 SASEGT. V lost 4 bases and J lost 1, with 13 bases in between. CDR3 in DNA: TGTGCCAGCAGTGCCCTCCGGGAAGCGAACACTGAAGCTTTCTTT. Its translation is CASSALREANTEAFF.

The rearrangement links TRBV4-3 to TRBJ2-3; tentatively, D is TRBD1 (6 bases). The CDR3 has 16 residues. Looked up from germline, CDR1 is LGHNA and CDR2 is YSLEER. V was cut by 1 base and J by 2 bases, with 13 bases left in between. This CDR3 is CASSQAGRDITDTQYF. CDR3 in DNA: TGCGCCAGCAGCCAAGCGGGCAGGGACATCACAGATACGCAGTATTTT.

V gene TRBV5-6 combines with J gene TRBJ2-7; D might be TRBD1 (6 bases). With 3 bases removed from V and 0 bases from J, the gap between germline ends came to 7 bases. The length of the CDR3 is 13 residues. Per the germline V gene, CDR1 is SGHDT and CDR2 is YYEEEE. The CDR3 DNA reads as TGTGCCAGCAGCTGGGACACCTCCTACGAGCAGTACTTC. This encodes CASSWDTSYEQYF.

The chain joins TRBV7-9 to TRBJ1-1, with D possibly matching TRBD1 (6 bases). The CDR3 has 16 amino acids. Deletions cut 5 bases from V and 2 bases from J, with 18 bases between. The germline V gene has CDR1 SEHNR and CDR2 FQNEAQ (reference sequence). As DNA, the CDR3 is TGTGCCAGCAGCCCGTCCCGCACAGGGACCAACACTGAAGCTTTCTTT. It is translated as CASSPSRTGTNTEAFF. Filled out from reference TRBV7-9 and TRBJ1-1, the complete variable domain reads DTGVSQNPRHKITKRGQNVTFRCDPISEHNRLYWYRQTLGQGPEFLTYFQNEAQLEKSRLLSDRFSAERPKGSFSTLEIQRTEQGDSAMYLCASSPSRTGTNTEAFFGQGTRLTVV.

The chain combines TRBV10-3 with TRBJ1-1; 12 bases agree with TRBD1. Germline CDR1 is ENHRY and CDR2 is SYGVKD. V lost 10 bases, J lost 1 base, and 19 bases stayed unmatched. The CDR3 runs to 19 residues. CDR3 in amino acids: CATRRMAGTGGASNTEAFF. The CDR3 DNA is TGTGCCACCCGCCGGATGGCCGGGACAGGGGGCGCATCGAACACTGAAGCTTTCTTT.

The chain is built from TRBV19 and TRBJ1-5; D possibly corresponds to TRBD1 (5 bases). Germline V gene data show CDR1 as LNHDA and CDR2 as SQIVND (reference sequence). Between the trimmed V and J ends, which lost 2 bases and 5 bases, there was a span of 10 bases. The CDR3 spans 14 residues. The DNA of the CDR3 is TGTGCCAGTAGTATAACTGGCAGGGATCAGCCCCAGCATTTT. Translating it yields CASSITGRDQPQHF.

V usage is TRBV18 and J usage is TRBJ2-1, with 9 bases that match TRBD1. From germline, CDR1 is KGHSH and CDR2 LQKENI. V trimming: 3 bases; J trimming: 7 bases; junction bases outside the gene matches: 13. The CDR3 runs to 17 residues. Here the CDR3 DNA reads TGTGCCAGCTCACCGGAGCGAACAGGGGGCGTTAGGAATGAGCAGTTCTTC. Translating it yields CASSPERTGGVRNEQFF.

This clone appeared once. V and J are TRBV19 and TRBJ2-1; 9 bases line up with TRBD2. The CDR3 contains 17 residues. After removal of 5 bases from V and 6 bases from J, the junction contained 14 bases not matched to a gene. The germline V gene encodes CDR1 LNHDA and CDR2 SQIVND (reference sequence). Here the CDR3 DNA reads TGTGCCAGTAGTCCCCGACTAGCGGTCCCTCTGAGCAATGAGCAGTTCTTC. This codes for CASSPRLAVPLSNEQFF.

V is TRBV5-1 and J is TRBJ2-2; 8 bases match TRBD1. Unmatched junction bases numbered 10, after V lost 1 base and J lost 2 bases. The CDR3 totals 18 residues. The germline V gene has CDR1 SGHRS and CDR2 YFSETQ. The DNA of the CDR3 is TGCGCCAGCAGCTTGAGGGGACAGGCTGAGGTCAACACCGGGGAGCTGTTTTTT. This codes for CASSLRGQAEVNTGELFF.

This chain links TRBV7-9 with TRBJ2-1, with 7 bases lining up with TRBD2. Unmatched junction bases numbered 6, after V lost 2 bases and J lost 5 bases. This CDR3 has 15 amino acids. Per germline, CDR1 SEHNR and CDR2 FQNEAQ (reference sequence). CDR3 DNA sequence: TGTGCCAGCAGCTTAATGGCGGGAGCCGACAATGAGCAGTTCTTC. It yields the protein CASSLMAGADNEQFF.

This chain joins TRBV5-6 and TRBJ2-1; tentatively, D is TRBD2 (5 bases). Germline V gene sequence: CDR1 SGHDT, CDR2 YYEEEE. The CDR3 is made up of 14 amino acids. V lost 2 bases to trimming and J lost 7 bases, with 13 bases between them. This CDR3 reads CASSFKAVSNEQFF. The CDR3 bases are TGTGCCAGCAGCTTTAAAGCGGTATCAAATGAGCAGTTCTTC.

This CDR3 reads CASSVGSGRPYEQYF. The CDR3 DNA reads TGTGCCAGCAGCGTAGGTTCAGGTCGTCCCTACGAGCAGTACTTC. The chain uses TRBV9 and TRBJ2-5; D gene unclear. Near its end, the DNA agrees better with TRBJ2-7, so the J call may be wrong. Looked up from germline, CDR1 is SGDLS and CDR2 is YYNGEE. The length of the CDR3 is 15 residues.

In DNA, the CDR3 is TGTGCCAGTAGTATAGTAGGAGCGGAGGGTAATGAGCAGTTCTTC. Its translation is CASSIVGAEGNEQFF. The chain has TRBV19 and TRBJ2-1; D might be TRBD2 (6 bases). Trimming took off 1 base at V and 7 bases at J, with 14 bases between the two ends. Per germline, CDR1 LNHDA and CDR2 SQIVND (reference sequence). The CDR3 consists of 15 residues.

On this clone itself: This specimen includes other DNA sequences encoding the same CDR3. CDR3 sequence: CASSQEGTGYYEQYF. CDR3 nucleotide sequence: TGCGCCAGCAGCCAAGAAGGGACAGGGTACTACGAGCAGTACTTC. This rearrangement joins TRBV4-3 to TRBJ2-7, with TRBD1 identical over 9 bases. Germline CDR1 reads LGHNA; CDR2 reads YSLEER. The V and J ends lost 0 bases and 3 bases, in that order; junction bases with no gene match: 3. This CDR3 has 15 amino acids.

This chain links TRBV9 with TRBJ2-3, with 8 bases lining up with TRBD2. Per the germline V gene, CDR1 is SGDLS and CDR2 is YYNGEE. J gave up 1 base and V 0 bases, and 10 bases lay outside the gene matches. There are 18 residues in the CDR3. CDR3 sequence reads: CASSVEGGTRTGTDTQYF. CDR3 nucleotides: TGTGCCAGCAGCGTAGAAGGCGGGACTAGAACTGGCACAGATACGCAGTATTTT.

Worth noting for this clone: One junction end disagrees with the germline gene, perhaps due to a read error. V usage is TRBV7-7 and J usage is TRBJ2-7; tentatively, D is TRBD1 (6 bases). Germline CDR1 reads SSHAT; CDR2 reads FNYEAQ (reference sequence). The CDR3 covers 13 residues. The CDR3 protein is CASSQTGSHEQYF. Here the CDR3 DNA reads TGTGCTAGCAGCCAAACAGGGTCCCACGAGCAGTACTTC.

This chain links TRBV7-2 with TRBJ2-5, with D possibly matching TRBD2 (5 bases). With the DNA end fitting TRBJ2-7 better, the J assignment may be wrong. The CDR3 is made up of 15 amino acids. Germline CDR1 SGHTA, CDR2 FQGNSA. In nucleotides, the CDR3 is TGTGCCAGCACCCAGAGGACGGGAAGCTCCTACGAGCAGTACTTC. Translation gives CASTQRTGSSYEQYF.

The chain carries TRBV11-3 and TRBJ2-3; D possibly corresponds to TRBD2 (5 bases). The CDR3 consists of 13 residues. The germline CDR1 and CDR2 sequences are SGHNT and YENEEA. V was shortened by 2 bases and J by 7 bases, with 10 bases between the two germline ends. CDR3 coding DNA: TGTGCCAGCAGCTTAAGAGGGATAAATACGCAGTATTTT. Residues: CASSLRGINTQYF.

The chain recombines TRBV7-9 with TRBJ2-1; D possibly corresponds to TRBD2 (7 bases). This CDR3 is built from 15 residues. V was trimmed by 5 bases and J by 8 bases, leaving 19 bases between them. Germline CDR1 is SEHNR and CDR2 is FQNEAQ (reference sequence). The DNA for the CDR3 is TGTGCCAGCAGCCTAGGGGGGAGGGCCTGGGATGAGCAGTTCTTC. Residues: CASSLGGRAWDEQFF.

The rearrangement links TRBV9 to TRBJ2-7, with a possible D match to TRBD2 (5 bases). Germline CDR1 SGDLS, CDR2 YYNGEE. V lost 0 bases and J lost 4, with 14 bases in between. The CDR3 is 15 amino acids. The chain's CDR3 is CASSVGTRASYEQYF. CDR3 coding DNA: TGTGCCAGCAGCGTAGGGACTCGGGCGTCGTACGAGCAGTACTTC. Full variable domain (missing parts from reference TRBV9 and TRBJ2-7): DSGVTQTPKHLITATGQRVTLRCSPRSGDLSVYWYQQSLDQGLQFLIQYYNGEERAKGNILERFSAQQFPDLHSELNLSSLELGDSALYFCASSVGTRASYEQYFGPGTRLTVT.

The rearrangement uses TRBV6-6 and TRBJ2-1; possibly TRBD2 for D (6 bases). The V end was cut by 8 bases, the J end by 1 base, with 12 bases between. The CDR3 is made up of 14 amino acids. Germline V gene data show CDR1 as MNHNY and CDR2 as SVGAGI (reference sequence). Here the CDR3 reads CASGSGSSYNEQFF. The DNA of the CDR3 is TGTGCCAGCGGCAGCGGGTCGTCCTACAATGAGCAGTTCTTC.

The V and J genes are TRBV19 and TRBJ2-5, with 7 bases identical to TRBD2. The V and J ends lost 0 bases and 3 bases, in that order; junction bases with no gene match: 16. Looked up from germline, CDR1 is LNHDA and CDR2 is SQIVND (reference sequence). This CDR3 comprises 19 residues. CDR3 loop: CASSIEWTGEGRVEETQYF. The CDR3 DNA follows: TGTGCCAGTAGTATAGAGTGGACGGGAGAAGGGAGGGTAGAAGAGACCCAGTACTTC.

DNA of the CDR3: TGTGCCAGCAGCGACAGGGCCTCTGGGGCCAACGTCCTGACTTTC. Its translation is CASSDRASGANVLTF. The V gene is TRBV6-1, the J gene TRBJ2-6; 7 bases line up with TRBD1. Germline CDR1 is MNHNS and CDR2 is SASEGT. CDR3 length: 15 amino acids. Unmatched junction bases numbered 2, after V lost 6 bases and J lost 0 bases.

On this clone: Additional DNA sequences in this sample encode the identical CDR3. The V call is TRBV14, the J call TRBJ2-7; weak D call: TRBD2 (6 bases). The CDR3 length is 17 residues. Germline V gene sequence: CDR1 SGHDN, CDR2 FVKESK. V was trimmed by 0 bases and J by 3 bases, leaving 18 bases between them. CDR3 sequence (DNA): TGTGCCAGCAGCCAAGATCGCGGGACCGTCATAGTCTACGAGCAGTACTTC. This sequence encodes CASSQDRGTVIVYEQYF.

In its sample, this clone was seen once. This chain links TRBV25-1 with TRBJ2-7; no clear D gene. With 3 bases removed from V and 9 bases from J, the gap between germline ends came to 9 bases. Germline CDR1 MGHDK, CDR2 SYGVNS. There are 11 residues in the CDR3. Written as DNA, the CDR3 is TGTGCCAGCAGTGATTACCGAGGGCAGTACTTC. Amino acids: CASSDYRGQYF.

The chain links TRBV9 to TRBJ2-7, with D perhaps matching TRBD1 (5 bases). Germline V CDR1 and CDR2: SGDLS, YYNGEE. CDR3 length: 16 residues. Trimming took off 0 bases at V and 1 base at J, with 14 bases between the two ends. CDR3 in amino acids: CASSVGVGVDSYEQYF. The CDR3 DNA sequence: TGTGCCAGCAGCGTAGGGGTAGGGGTAGATTCCTACGAGCAGTACTTC.

V is TRBV7-7 and J is TRBJ2-2; D call uncertain. Germline lookup yields CDR1 SSHAT and CDR2 FNYEAQ (reference sequence). This CDR3 is built from 14 residues. The V end was cut by 1 base, the J end by 5 bases, with 8 bases between. DNA of the CDR3: TGTGCCAGCAGCTTAGATCGAGGAACCGGGGAGCTGTTTTTT. This gives the protein CASSLDRGTGELFF.

The chain is built from TRBV27 and TRBJ2-1; 11 bases match TRBD2. J was trimmed by 7 bases and V by 5 bases; bases with no gene match: 10. CDR3 length equals 16 residues. CDR1 MNHEY and CDR2 SMNVEV come from the germline V gene (reference sequence). CDR3 nucleotide sequence: TGTGCCAGCAGTCCCTACACTAGCGGGAGTGCGAATGAGCAGTTCTTC. Translated: CASSPYTSGSANEQFF.